The sequence of this T cell receptor beta chain was determined in a study of T cells after yellow fever vaccination. This clonotype was observed a few times. With 5 bases removed from V and 1 base from J, the gap between germline ends came to 4 bases. Germline lookup yields CDR1 PRHDT and CDR2 FYEKMQ (reference sequence). The CDR3 length is 12 residues. TCRdb ran MiXCR on the 5' RACE reads and lists one entry per CDR3 protein. The table has tens of thousands of distinct CDR3 sequences, 6% to 8.5% seen once. Sequences were derived from CD8+ T cells not binding an NS4B(214-222) dextramer, sorted from PBMCs, sampled about 49 days after the first yellow fever vaccination. The source of this sequence is a man aged 18-30 years who received the YFV17D yellow fever vaccine. The chain carries TRBV13 and TRBJ2-3; D unclear. The CDR3 here is CASSRGTDTQYF. CDR3 DNA sequence: TGTGCCAGCAGCCGAGGCACAGATACGCAGTATTTT.